This T cell receptor (beta chain) was captured in a study of CD8+ T cells in alopecia areata. Documented treatment: oral pan-JAK inhibitor, 5-10 mg twice daily. Lesional scalp tissue (obtained by punch biopsy) and peripheral blood were collected from alopecia areata patients. Reverse transcription of extracted RNA yielded cDNA, which provided the sequencing template. Profiling relied on immunoSEQ multiplex PCR, and the TCRdb table lists in-frame clones only, not all of them. This sample carries about 270,000 clones, 60% of them seen once, and the ten largest clones take 0.75% to 0.95%. The J segment lost 2 bases and the V segment lost 4 bases, leaving 4 bases of the junction unmatched. Per germline, CDR1 SGHRS and CDR2 YFSETQ. The CDR3 is 15 amino acids. Findings and caveats of the study: Lesional scalp exceeded normal scalp in clonality, especially in alopecia totalis/universalis.

Concerning this clone: Its antigen remains unidentified.

The clonotype comes from a human donor with alopecia areata. Sequenced material: CD4+ T cells sorted from blood, taken at roughly week 52, from a patient treated with tofacitinib. This chain links TRBV5-1 with TRBJ2-3; 10 nucleotides line up with TRBD2. This CDR3 reads CASSLAGVNTDTQYF. The DNA of the CDR3 is TGCGCCAGCAGCCTAGCGGGGGTAAACACAGATACGCAGTATTTT. Combining the CDR3 with reference TRBV5-1 and TRBJ2-3 gives the whole variable domain KAGVTQTPRYLIKTRGQQVTLSCSPISGHRSVSWYQQTPGQGLQFLFEYFSETQRNKGNFPGRFSGRQFSNSRSEMNVSTLELGDSALYLCASSLAGVNTDTQYFGPGTRLTVL.